Sequencing of this T cell receptor (beta chain) was carried out in a study of blood T cell repertoires in COVID-19. Study summary: Both acute and convalescent COVID-19 samples were obtained from the United States, Italy and Spain. PBMCs, B-cell-depleted T cells, or T cells provided the cDNA or gDNA that made up the material.

The assay was immunoSEQ multiplex PCR, and TCRdb's table has in-frame clones only and misses some. The table shows around 200,000 clones, with around nine tenths occurring only once. Germline V CDR1 and CDR2: MNHEY, SVGAGI. Unmatched junction bases numbered 1, after V lost 2 bases and J lost 2 bases. This CDR3 comprises 15 residues. The TCR was taken from a man between 65 and 85 years old with acute or convalescent COVID-19. Sequencing used peripheral blood. This chain uses TRBV6-5 with TRBJ1-3; 9 bases are shared with TRBD1. Written as DNA, the CDR3 is TGTGCCAGCAGTTACACAGGGGGCCCTGGAAACACCATATATTTT. The encoded protein is CASSYTGGPGNTIYF.